This T cell receptor beta chain was obtained from a study of PD-L1 blockade in urothelial cancer. Study-wide background: About nine tenths of the roughly 30 patients were men who had bladder-origin urothelial cancer. Before enrollment, 0 to 3 chemotherapy regimens had been given to patients.

This CDR3 has 15 amino acids. Trimming took 0 bases from V and 3 from J, leaving 13 bases between them. CDR1 is SGDLS and CDR2 is YYNGEE in the germline V gene. Added to each PCR by spiking were synthetic TCR analog templates. This table comes from immunoSEQ multiplex PCR, and its TCRdb copy is limited to in-frame clones, with some not included. The repertoire holds approximately 100,000 clones, with about 85% as singletons. The sample in question was PBMCs, obtained around atezolizumab (anti-PD-L1) treatment. The V and J genes are TRBV9 and TRBJ2-7; D might be TRBD2 (6 bases). This TCR derives from a man aged 50 to 59 with urothelial cancer. The CDR3 loop is CASSVDGGGVYEQYF. Here the CDR3 DNA reads TGTGCCAGCAGCGTAGACGGTGGAGGGGTCTACGAGCAGTACTTC.